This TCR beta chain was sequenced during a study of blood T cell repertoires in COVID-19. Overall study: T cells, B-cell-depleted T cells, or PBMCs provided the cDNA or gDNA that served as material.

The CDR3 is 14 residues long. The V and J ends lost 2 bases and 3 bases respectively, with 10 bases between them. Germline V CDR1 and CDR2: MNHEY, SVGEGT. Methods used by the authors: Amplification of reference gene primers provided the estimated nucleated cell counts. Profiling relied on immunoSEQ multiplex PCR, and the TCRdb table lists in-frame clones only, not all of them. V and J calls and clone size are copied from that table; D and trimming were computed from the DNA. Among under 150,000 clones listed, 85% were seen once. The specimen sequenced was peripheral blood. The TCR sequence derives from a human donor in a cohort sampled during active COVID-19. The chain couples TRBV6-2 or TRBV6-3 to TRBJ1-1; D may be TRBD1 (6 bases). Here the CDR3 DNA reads TGTGCCAGCAGTTACGCAGGGGCTGACACTGAAGCTTTCTTT. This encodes CASSYAGADTEAFF.